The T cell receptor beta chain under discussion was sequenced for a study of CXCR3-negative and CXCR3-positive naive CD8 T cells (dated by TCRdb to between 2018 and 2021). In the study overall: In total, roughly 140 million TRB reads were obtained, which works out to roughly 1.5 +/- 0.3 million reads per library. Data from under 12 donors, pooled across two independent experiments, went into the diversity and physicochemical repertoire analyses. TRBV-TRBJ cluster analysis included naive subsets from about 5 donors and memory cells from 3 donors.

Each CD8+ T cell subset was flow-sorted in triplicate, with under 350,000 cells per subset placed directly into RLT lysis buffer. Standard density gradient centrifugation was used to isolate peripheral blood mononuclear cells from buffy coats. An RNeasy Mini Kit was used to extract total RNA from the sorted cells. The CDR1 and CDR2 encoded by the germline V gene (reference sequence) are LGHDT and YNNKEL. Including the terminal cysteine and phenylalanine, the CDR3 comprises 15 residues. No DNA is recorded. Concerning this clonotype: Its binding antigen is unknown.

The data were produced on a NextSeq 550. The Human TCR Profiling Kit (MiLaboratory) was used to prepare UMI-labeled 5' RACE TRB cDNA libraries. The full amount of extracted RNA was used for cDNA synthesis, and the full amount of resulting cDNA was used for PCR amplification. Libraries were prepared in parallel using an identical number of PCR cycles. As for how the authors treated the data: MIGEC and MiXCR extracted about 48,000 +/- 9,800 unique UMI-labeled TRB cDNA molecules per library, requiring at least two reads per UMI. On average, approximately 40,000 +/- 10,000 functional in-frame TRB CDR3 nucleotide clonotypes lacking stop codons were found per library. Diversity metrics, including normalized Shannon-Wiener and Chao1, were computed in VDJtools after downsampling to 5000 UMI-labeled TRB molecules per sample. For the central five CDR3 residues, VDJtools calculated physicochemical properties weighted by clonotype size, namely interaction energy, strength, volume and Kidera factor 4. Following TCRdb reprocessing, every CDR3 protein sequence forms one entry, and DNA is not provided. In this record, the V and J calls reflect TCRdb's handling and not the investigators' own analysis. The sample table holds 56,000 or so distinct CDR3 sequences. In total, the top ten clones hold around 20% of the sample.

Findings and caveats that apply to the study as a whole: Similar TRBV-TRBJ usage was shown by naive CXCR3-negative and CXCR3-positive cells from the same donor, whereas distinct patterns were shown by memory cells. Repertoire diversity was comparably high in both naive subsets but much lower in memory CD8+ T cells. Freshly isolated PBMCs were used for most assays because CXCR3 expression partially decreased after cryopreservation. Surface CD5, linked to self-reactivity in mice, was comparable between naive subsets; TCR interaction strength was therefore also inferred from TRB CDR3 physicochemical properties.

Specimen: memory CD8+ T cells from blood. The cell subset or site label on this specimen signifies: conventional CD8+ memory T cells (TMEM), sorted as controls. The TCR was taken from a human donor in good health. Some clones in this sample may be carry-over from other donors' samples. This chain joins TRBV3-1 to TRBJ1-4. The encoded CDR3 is CASSVGGGEVEKLFF.